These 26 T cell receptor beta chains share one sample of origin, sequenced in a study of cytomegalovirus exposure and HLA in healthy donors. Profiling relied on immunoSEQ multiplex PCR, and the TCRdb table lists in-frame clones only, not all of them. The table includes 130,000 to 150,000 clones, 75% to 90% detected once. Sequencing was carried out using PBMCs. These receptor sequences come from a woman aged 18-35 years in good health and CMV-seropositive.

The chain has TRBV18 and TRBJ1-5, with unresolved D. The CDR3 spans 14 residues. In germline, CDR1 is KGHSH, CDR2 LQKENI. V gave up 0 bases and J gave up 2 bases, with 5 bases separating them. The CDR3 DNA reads TGTGCCAGCTCACCACCCCCGGGCAATCAGCCCCAGCATTTT. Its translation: CASSPPPGNQPQHF.

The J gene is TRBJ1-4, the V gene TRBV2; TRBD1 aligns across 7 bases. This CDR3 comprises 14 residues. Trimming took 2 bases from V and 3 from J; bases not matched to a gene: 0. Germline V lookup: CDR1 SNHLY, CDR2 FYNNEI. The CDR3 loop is CASSEQGANEKLFF. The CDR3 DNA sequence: TGTGCCAGCAGTGAACAGGGGGCTAATGAAAAACTGTTTTTT.

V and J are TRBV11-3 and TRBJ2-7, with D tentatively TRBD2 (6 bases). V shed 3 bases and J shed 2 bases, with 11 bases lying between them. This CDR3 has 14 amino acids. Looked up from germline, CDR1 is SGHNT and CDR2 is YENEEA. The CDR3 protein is CASSLGLGPYEQYF. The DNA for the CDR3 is TGTGCCAGCAGCTTGGGACTTGGACCCTACGAGCAGTACTTC. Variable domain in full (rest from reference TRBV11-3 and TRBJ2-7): EAGVVQSPRYKIIEKKQPVAFWCNPISGHNTLYWYLQNLGQGPELLIRYENEEAVDDSQLPKDRFSAERLKGVDSTLKIQPAELGDSAVYLCASSLGLGPYEQYFGPGTRLTVT.

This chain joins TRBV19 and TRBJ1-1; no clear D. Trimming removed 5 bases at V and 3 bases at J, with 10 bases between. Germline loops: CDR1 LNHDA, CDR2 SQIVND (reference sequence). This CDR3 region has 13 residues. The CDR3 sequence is CASSSGGDTEAFF. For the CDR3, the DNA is TGTGCCAGTAGTTCCGGCGGCGACACTGAAGCTTTCTTT.

CDR3 sequence reads: CARSLGWADNYYGYTF. In nucleotides, the CDR3 is TGTGCCAGAAGCTTGGGATGGGCGGACAACTACTATGGCTACACCTTC. This chain connects TRBV5-3 to TRBJ1-2; a weak D match, TRBD1 (5 bases). TRBV5-3 is reported as an ORF; its role is uncertain. Trimming cost V 0 bases and J 3 bases, with 15 bases left between them. The CDR3 runs to 16 residues.

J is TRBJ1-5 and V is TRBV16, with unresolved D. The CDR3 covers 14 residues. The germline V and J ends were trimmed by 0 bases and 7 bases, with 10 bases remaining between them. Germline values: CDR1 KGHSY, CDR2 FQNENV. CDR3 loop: CASSQSSSLQPQHF. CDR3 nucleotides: TGTGCCAGCAGCCAATCTTCGAGTTTACAGCCCCAGCATTTT.

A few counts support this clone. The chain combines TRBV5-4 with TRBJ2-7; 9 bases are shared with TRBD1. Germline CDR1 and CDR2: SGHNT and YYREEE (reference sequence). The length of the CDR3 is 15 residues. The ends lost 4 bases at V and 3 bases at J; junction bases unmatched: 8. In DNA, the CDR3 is TGTGCCAGCAGCCGCACCGGGACAGGGAGCTACGAGCAGTACTTC. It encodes CASSRTGTGSYEQYF.

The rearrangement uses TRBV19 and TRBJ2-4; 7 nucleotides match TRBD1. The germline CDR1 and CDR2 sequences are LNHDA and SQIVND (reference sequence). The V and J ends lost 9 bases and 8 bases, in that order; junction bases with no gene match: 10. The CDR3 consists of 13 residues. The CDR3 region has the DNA TGTGCCAGCCTCTACAGGGGTCGGGACATTCAGTACTTC. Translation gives CASLYRGRDIQYF.

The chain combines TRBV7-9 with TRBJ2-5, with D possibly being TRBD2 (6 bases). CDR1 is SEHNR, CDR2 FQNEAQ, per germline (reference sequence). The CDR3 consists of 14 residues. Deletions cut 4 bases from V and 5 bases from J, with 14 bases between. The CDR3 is CASSYSTGRETQYF. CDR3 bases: TGTGCCAGCAGCTACTCGACTGGGAGGGAGACCCAGTACTTC.

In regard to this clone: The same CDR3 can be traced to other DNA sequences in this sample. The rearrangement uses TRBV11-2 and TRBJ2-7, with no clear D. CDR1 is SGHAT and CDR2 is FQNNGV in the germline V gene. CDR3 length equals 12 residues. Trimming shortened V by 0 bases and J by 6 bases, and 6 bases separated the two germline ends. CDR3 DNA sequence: TGTGCCAGCAGCTTAGATCGAGGCGAGCAGTACTTC. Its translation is CASSLDRGEQYF.

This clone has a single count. In DNA, the CDR3 is TGTGCCAGCAGTGCGGCAGAGCTTAATTCACCCCTCCACTTT. It is translated as CASSAAELNSPLHF. The genes are TRBV27 and TRBJ1-6, with unresolved D. Germline V gene data show CDR1 as MNHEY and CDR2 as SMNVEV (reference sequence). CDR3 size: 14 residues. Trimming removed 5 bases at V and 6 bases at J, with 11 bases between.

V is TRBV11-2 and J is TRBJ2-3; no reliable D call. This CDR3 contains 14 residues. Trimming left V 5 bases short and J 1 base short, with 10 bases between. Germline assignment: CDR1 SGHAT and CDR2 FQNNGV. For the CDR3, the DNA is TGTGCCAGCAGCGTTCCCATAGGCACAGATACGCAGTATTTT. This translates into CASSVPIGTDTQYF.

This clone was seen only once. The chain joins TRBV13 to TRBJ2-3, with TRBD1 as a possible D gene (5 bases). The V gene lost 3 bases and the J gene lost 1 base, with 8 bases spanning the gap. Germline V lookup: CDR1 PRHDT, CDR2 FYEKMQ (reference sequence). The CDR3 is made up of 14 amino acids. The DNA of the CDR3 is TGTGCCAGCAGCTTCCAACAGGGCACAGATACGCAGTATTTT. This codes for CASSFQQGTDTQYF.

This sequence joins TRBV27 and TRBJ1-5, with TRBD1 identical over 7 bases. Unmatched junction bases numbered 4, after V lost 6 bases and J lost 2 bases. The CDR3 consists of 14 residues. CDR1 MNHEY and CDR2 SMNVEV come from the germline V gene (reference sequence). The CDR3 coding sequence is TGTGCCAGCAGCCGTCAGGGGGGCAATCAGCCCCAGCATTTT. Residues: CASSRQGGNQPQHF.

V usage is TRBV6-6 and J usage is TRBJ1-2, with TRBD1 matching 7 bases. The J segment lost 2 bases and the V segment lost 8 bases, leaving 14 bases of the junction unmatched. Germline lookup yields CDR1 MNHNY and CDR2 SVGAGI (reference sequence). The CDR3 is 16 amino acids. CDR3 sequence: CASFRDSSPTNYGYTF. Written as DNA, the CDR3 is TGTGCCAGCTTCCGGGACAGCAGCCCTACGAACTATGGCTACACCTTC.

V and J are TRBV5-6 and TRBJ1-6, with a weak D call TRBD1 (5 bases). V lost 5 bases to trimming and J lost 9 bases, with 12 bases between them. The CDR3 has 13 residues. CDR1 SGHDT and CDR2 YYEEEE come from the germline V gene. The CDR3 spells CASSPWGGSPLHF. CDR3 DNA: TGTGCCAGCAGTCCATGGGGGGGTTCACCCCTCCACTTT.

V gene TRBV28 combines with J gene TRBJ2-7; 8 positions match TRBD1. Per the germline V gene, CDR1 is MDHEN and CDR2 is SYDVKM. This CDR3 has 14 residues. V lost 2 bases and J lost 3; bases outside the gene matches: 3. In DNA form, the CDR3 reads TGTGCCAGCAGTTTACCGGACAGGGTCTACGAGCAGTACTTC. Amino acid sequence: CASSLPDRVYEQYF.

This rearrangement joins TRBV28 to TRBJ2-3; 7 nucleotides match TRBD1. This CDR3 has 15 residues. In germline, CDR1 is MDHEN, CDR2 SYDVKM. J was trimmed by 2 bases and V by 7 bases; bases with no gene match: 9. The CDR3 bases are TGTGCCAGCACCCTAGACAGGGATGACACAGATACGCAGTATTTT. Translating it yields CASTLDRDDTDTQYF.

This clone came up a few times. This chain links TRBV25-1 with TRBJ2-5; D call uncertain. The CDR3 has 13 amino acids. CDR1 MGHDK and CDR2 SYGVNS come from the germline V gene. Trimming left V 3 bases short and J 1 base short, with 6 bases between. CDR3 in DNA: TGTGCCAGCAGTGAGTCGTCCCAAGAGACCCAGTACTTC. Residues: CASSESSQETQYF.

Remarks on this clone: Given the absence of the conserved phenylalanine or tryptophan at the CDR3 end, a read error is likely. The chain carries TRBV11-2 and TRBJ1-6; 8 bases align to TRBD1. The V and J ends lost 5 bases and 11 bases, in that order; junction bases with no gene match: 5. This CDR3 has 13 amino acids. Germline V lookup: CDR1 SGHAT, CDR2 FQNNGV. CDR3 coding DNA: TGTGCCAGCAGCCTAGTGACAGGGGCACCCCTCCACCTT. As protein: CASSLVTGAPLHL.

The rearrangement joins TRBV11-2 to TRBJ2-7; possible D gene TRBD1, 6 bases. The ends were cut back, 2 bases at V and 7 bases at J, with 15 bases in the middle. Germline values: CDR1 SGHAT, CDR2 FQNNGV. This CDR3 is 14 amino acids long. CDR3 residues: CASSLMGAAGEQYF. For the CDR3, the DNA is TGTGCCAGCAGCTTAATGGGGGCCGCCGGGGAGCAGTACTTC.

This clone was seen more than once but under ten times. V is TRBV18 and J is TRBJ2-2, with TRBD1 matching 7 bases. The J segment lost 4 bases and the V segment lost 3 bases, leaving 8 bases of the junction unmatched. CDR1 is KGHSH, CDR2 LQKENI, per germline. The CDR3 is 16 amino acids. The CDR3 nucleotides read TGTGCCAGCTCACCCTCTCAGACAGGGATCACCGGGGAGCTGTTTTTT. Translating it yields CASSPSQTGITGELFF.

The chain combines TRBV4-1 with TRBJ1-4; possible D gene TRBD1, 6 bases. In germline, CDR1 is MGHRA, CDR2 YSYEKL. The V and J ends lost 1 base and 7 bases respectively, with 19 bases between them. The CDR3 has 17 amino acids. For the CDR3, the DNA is TGCGCCAGCAGCCAAGCAGGGGTGAGGCACGTAGGTGAAAAACTGTTTTTT. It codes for CASSQAGVRHVGEKLFF.

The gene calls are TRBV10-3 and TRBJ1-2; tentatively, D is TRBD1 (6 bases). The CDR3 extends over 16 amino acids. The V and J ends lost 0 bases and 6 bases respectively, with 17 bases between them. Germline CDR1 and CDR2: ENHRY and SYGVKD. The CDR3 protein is CAISESTVGGGHGYTF. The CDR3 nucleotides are TGTGCCATCAGTGAGTCGACGGTTGGGGGCGGCCATGGCTACACCTTC.

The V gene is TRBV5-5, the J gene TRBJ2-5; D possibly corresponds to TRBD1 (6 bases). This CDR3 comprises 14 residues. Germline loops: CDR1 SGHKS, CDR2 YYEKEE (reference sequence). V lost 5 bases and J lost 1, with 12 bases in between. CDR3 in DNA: TGTGCCAGCAGGAGGGAACAGGGCCAAGAGACCCAGTACTTC. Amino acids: CASRREQGQETQYF. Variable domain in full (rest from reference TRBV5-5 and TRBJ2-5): DAGVTQSPTHLIKTRGQQVTLRCSPISGHKSVSWYQQVLGQGPQFIFQYYEKEERGRGNFPDRFSARQFPNYSSELNVNALLLGDSALYLCASRREQGQETQYFGPGTRLLVL.

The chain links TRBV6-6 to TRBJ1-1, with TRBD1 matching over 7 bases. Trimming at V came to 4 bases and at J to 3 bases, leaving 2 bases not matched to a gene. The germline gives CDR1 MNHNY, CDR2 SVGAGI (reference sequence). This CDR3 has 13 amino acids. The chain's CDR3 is CASSWTGDTEAFF. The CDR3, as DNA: TGTGCCAGCAGTTGGACAGGTGACACTGAAGCTTTCTTT.